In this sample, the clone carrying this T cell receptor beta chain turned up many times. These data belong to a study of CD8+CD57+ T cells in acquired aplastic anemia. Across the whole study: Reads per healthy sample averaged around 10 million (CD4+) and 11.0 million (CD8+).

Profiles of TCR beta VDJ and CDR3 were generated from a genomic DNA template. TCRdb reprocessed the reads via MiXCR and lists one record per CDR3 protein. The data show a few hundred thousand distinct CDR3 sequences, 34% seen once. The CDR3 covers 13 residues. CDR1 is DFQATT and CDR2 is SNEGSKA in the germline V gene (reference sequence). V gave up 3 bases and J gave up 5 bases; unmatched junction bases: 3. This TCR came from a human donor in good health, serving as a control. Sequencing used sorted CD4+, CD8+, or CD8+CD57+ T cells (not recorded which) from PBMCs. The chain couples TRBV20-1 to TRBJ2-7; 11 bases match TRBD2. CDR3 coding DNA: TGCAGTGCTAGCGGACTAGCGGGCGACGAGCAGTACTTC. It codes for CSASGLAGDEQYF.